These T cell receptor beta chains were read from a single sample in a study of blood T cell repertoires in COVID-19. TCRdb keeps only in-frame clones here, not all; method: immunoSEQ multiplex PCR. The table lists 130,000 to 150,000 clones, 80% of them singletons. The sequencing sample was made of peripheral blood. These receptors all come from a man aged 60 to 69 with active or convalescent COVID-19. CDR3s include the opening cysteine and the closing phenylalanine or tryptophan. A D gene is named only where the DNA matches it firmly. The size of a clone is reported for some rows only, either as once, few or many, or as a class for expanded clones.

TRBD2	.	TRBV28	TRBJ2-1	TGTGCCAGCAGTTTAGGAGCGGGGGACTACAATGAGCAGTTCTTC	CASSLGAGDYNEQFF
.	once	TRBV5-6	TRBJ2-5	TGTGCCAGCAGCTTGGGAGCGGAAGGAGATCGGGAGACCCAGTACTTC	CASSLGAEGDRETQYF
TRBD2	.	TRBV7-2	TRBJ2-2	TGTGCCAGCAGCTTAGTGGGGACTAGCGGGATGGGCGGGGAGCTGTTTTTT	CASSLVGTSGMGGELFF
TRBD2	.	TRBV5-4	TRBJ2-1	TGTGCCAGCAGCACCGGGGTAGCGGGGGCCTACAATGAGCAGTTCTTC	CASSTGVAGAYNEQFF
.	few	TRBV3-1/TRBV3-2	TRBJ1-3	TGTGCCAGCAGCCAACGTAGGGGCAGGGGAAGCTCTGGAAACACCATATATTTT	CASSQRRGRGSSGNTIYF
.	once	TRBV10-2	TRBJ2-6	TGCGCCAGCAGTGAGTCGGGGGGTAGTGGGATCTCTGGGGCCAACGTCCTGACTTTC	CASSESGGSGISGANVLTF
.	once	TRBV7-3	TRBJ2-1	TGTGCCAGCAGTCTTGACAGGTACAATGAGCAGTTCTTC	CASSLDRYNEQFF
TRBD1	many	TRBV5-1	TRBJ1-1	TGCGCCAGCAGCCAAGGACAGGGGAAGACTGAAGCTTTCTTT	CASSQGQGKTEAFF
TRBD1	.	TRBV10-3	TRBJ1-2	TGTGCCATCTATATCCGGGACAGGGGGGCCTATGGCTACACCTTC	CAIYIRDRGAYGYTF
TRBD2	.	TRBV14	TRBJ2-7	TGTGCCAGCAGCCACCTGAGGGAGGCTAGCGGGAGAGGCGAGCAGTACTTC	CASSHLREASGRGEQYF
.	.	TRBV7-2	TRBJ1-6	TGTGCCAGCAGCTTAGGTTATAGCTATAATTCACCCCTCCACTTT	CASSLGYSYNSPLHF
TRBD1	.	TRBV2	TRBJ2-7	TGTGCCTCCGGGACGGGACAGGTTACCTACGAGCAGTACTTC	CASGTGQVTYEQYF
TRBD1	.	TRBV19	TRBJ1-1	TGTGCCAGTACCAGGACAGGGAGCGGTGAAGCTTTCTTT	CASTRTGSGEAFF
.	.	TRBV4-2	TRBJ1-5	TGTGCCAGCAGCCTTAGTCCGAATCAGCCCCAGCATTTT	CASSLSPNQPQHF
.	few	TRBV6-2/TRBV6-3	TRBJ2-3	TGTGCCAGCAGTTACGATCCGGAGAGCACAGATACGCAGTATTTT	CASSYDPESTDTQYF
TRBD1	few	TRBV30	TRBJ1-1	TGTGCCTGGAGTAAAGGGGACAGGTTAAACACTGAAGCTTTCTTT	CAWSKGDRLNTEAFF
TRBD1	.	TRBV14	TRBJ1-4	TGTGCCAGCAGCCAAGCTGGGACAGGGGCCGAAAAACTGTTTTTT	CASSQAGTGAEKLFF
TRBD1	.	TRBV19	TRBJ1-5	TGTGCCACTCGCCGGGACAGGGATCAGCCCCAGCATTTT	CATRRDRDQPQHF
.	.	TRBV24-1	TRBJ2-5	TGTGCCACCAGTGATTCCGGACAGCCACAAGAGACCCAGTACTTC	CATSDSGQPQETQYF
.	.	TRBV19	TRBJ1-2	TGTGCCAGTAGCCTCGATCGTAGGGGGTACGATGGCTACACCTTC	CASSLDRRGYDGYTF
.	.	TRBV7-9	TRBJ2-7	TGTGCCAGCAGCTTAGCGCTGGGGAGTATCCCCTCCTACGAGCAGTACTTC	CASSLALGSIPSYEQYF
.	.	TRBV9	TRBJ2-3	TGTGCCAGCAGCGTACAGGGCACAGATACGCAGTATTTT	CASSVQGTDTQYF
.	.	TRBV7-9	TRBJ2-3	TGTGCCAGCAGCTTAAGGAGGGAGGCGGATACGCAGTATTTT	CASSLRREADTQYF
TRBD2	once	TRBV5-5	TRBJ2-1	TGTGCCAGCAGCTTGTCCCATAGCGGGAGGTCCTACAATGAGCAGTTCTTC	CASSLSHSGRSYNEQFF
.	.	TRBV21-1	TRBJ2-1	TGTGCCAGCAGCACTTGGGAACTAGCGGGGCCTGGCTACAATGAGCAGTTCTTC	CASSTWELAGPGYNEQFF
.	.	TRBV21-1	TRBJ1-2	TGTGCCAGCAGCGGGCAAGCGGTATACCTCTATGGCTACACCTTC	CASSGQAVYLYGYTF
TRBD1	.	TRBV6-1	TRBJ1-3	TGTGCCAGCAGTGAATTGCGTGTGACAGGGTGGGACTCTGGAAACACCATATATTTT	CASSELRVTGWDSGNTIYF
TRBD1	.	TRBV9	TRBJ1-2	TGTGCCAGCAGCGTAGAAACAGGGGTTTATGGCTACACCTTC	CASSVETGVYGYTF
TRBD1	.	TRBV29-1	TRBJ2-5	TGCAGCGTTGACAGGGGGCGGGAGACCCAGTACTTC	CSVDRGRETQYF
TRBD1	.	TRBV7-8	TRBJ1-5	TGTGCCAGCAGCTTCACGGGACAGGGGGGCAATCAGCCCCAGCATTTT	CASSFTGQGGNQPQHF
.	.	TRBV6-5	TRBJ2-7	TGTGCCAGCAGTTACTCTGCCAGGGCAAGGTACGAGCAGTACTTC	CASSYSARARYEQYF
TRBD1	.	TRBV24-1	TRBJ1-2	TGTGCCACCAGTGATCCGGGACAGAGCTGGGGCTACACCTTC	CATSDPGQSWGYTF
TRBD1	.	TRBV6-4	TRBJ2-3	TGTGCCAGCAGTGTGGGAACAGGGGGCTCTACGCAGTATTTT	CASSVGTGGSTQYF
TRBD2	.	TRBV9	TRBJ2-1	TGTGCCAGCAGCACAAAGCCGGGACTAGTGGGCCATGAGCAGTTCTTC	CASSTKPGLVGHEQFF
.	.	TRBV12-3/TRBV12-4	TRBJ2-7	TGTGCCAGCAGTCGAGCGACCACCTACGAGCAGTACTTC	CASSRATTYEQYF
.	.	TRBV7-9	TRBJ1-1	TGTGCCAGCAGCGGGGGGACCGGCATGAACACTGAAGCTTTCTTT	CASSGGTGMNTEAFF
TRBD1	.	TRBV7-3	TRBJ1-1	TGTGCCAGCGGAACAGGGGCCCAGACTGAAGCTTTCTTT	CASGTGAQTEAFF
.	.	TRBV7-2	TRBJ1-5	TGTGCCAGCAGCTTAGTAGGGGATCAGCCCCAGCATTTT	CASSLVGDQPQHF
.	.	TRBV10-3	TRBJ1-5	TGTGCCGCTCGCAGTGGCAATCAGCCCCAGCATTTT	CAARSGNQPQHF
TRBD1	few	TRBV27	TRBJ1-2	TGTGCCAGCACCAATCCGGGACAGGGGGTTATTAACTATGGCTACACCTTC	CASTNPGQGVINYGYTF